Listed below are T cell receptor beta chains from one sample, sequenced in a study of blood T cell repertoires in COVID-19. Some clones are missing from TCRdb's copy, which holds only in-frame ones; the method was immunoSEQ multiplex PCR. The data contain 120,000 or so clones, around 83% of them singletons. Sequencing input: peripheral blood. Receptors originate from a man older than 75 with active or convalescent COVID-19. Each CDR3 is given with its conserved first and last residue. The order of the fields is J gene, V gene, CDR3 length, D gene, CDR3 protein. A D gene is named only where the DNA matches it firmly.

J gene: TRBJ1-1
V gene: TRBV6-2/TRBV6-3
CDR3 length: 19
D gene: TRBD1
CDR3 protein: CASSYSKSGTGGIRTEAFF

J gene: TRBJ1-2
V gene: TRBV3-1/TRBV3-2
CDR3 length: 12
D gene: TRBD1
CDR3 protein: CASSPYRGGYTF

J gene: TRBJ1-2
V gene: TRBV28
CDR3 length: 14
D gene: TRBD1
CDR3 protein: CASSLSTGAYGYTF

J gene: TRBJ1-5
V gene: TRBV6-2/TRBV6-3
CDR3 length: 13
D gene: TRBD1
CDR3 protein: CASSYLRGEPQHF

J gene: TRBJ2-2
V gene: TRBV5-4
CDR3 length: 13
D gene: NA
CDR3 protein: CASSFQNTGELFF

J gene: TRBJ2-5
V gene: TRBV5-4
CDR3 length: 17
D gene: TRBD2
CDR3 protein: CASSRDRSGGEGETQYF

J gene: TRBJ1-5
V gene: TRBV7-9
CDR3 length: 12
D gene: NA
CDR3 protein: CASSSPGKPQHF

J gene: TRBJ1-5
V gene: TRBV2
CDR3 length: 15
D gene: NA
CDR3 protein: CASRDAGSSGGPQHF

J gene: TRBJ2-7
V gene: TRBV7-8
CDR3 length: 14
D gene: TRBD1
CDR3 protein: CASSVDRVGYEQYF

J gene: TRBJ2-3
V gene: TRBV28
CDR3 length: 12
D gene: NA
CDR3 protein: CASTEYTDTQYF

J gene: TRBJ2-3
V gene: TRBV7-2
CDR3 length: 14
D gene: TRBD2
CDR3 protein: CASSLTTTSLAQYF

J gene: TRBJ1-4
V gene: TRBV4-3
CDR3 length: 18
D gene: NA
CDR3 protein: CASSQAGLVNIRNEKLFF

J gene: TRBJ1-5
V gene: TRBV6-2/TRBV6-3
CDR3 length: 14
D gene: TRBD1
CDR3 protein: CASSHGQGDQPQHF

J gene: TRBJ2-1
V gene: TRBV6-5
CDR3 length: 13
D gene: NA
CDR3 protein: CASRQELYNEQFF

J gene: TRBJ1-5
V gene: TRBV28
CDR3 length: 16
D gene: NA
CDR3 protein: CASSLVKRYSNQPQHF

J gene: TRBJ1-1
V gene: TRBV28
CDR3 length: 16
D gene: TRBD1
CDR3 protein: CASSLPQGQGVNEAFF

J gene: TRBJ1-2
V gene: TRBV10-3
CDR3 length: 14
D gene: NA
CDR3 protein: CAISETGLSYGYTF

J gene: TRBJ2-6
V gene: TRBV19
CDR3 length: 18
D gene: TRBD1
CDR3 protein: CASSTGQGVNSGANVLTF

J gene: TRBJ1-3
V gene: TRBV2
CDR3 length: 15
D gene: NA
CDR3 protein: CASSDQIFSGNTIYF

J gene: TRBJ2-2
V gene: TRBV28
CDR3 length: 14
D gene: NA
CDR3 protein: CASSLAGNTGELFF

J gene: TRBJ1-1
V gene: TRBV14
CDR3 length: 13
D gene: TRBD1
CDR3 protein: CASSLSGGPEAFF

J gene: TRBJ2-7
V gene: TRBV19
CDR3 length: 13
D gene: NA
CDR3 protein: CASSSEYSYEQYF

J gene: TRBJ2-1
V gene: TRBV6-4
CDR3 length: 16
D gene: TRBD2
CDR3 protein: CASSPGTSGGLNEQFF

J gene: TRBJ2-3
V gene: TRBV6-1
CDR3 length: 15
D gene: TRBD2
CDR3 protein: CASTQGLAGVDTQYF

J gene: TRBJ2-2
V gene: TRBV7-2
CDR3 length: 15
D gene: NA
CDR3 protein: CASSLGDRGSGELFF

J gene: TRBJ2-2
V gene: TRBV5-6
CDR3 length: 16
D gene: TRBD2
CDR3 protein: CASRIGGTSLTGELFF

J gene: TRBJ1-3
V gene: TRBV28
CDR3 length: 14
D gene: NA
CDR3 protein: CASNGHFSGNTIYF

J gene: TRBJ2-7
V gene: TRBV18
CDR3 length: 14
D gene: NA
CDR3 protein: CASSPGWASYEQYF

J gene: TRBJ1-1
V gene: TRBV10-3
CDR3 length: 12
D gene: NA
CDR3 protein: CAISEIALEAFF

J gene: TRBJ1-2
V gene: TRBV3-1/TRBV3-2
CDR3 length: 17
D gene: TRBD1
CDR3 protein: CASSRRDRDLVDYGYTF

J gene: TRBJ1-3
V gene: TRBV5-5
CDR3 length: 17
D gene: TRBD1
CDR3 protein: CASSSGQGILSGNTIYF

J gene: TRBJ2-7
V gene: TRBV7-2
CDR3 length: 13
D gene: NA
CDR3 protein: CASSRGGSYEQYF

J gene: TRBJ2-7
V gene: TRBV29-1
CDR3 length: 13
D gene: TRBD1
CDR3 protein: CSVQGQGGYEQYF

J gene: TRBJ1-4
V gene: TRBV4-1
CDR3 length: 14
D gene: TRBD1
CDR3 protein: CASSRDRLNEKLFF

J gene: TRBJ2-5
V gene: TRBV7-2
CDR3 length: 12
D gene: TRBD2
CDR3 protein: CASRSGGETQYF

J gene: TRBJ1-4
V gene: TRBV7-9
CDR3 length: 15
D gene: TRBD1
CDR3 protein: CASSFGQGGGEKLFF

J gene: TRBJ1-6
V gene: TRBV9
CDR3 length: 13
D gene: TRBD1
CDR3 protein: CASGGQGRSPLHF

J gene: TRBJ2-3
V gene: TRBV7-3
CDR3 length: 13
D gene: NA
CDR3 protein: CASSSAAGGTQYF

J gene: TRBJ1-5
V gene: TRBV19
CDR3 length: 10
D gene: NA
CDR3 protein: CTGPNQPQHF

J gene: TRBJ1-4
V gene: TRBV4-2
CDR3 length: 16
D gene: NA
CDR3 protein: CASSQEGAATNEKLFF

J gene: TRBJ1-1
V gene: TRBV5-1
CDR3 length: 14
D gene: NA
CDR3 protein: CASSLFAGNTEAFF

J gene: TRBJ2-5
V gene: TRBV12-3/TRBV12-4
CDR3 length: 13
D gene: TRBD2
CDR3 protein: CAVSARGVETQYF

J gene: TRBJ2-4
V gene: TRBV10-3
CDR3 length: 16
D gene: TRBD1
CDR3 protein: CAISDFDRATKNIQYF

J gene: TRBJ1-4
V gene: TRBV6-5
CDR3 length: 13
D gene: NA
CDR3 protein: CATRQSVGEKLFF

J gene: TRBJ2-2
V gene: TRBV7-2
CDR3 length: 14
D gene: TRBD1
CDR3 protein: CASSGTAYTGELFF

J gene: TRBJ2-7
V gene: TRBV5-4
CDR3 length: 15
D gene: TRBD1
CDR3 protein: CASSLPGQGAEEQYF

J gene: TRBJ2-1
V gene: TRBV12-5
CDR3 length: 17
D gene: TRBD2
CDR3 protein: CASGGGLAGLTYNEQFF

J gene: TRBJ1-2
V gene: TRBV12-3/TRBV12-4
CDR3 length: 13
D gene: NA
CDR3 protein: CASSSGLTYGYTF

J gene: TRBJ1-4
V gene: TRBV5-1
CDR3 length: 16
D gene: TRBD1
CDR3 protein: CASSLGGASTNEKLFF

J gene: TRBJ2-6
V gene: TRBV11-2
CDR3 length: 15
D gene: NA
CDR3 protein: CASSWQSSGANVLTF

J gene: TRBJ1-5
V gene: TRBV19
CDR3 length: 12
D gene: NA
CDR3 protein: CASRRGLEPQHF

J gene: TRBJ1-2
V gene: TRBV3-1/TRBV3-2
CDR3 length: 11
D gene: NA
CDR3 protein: CASSTAYGYTF

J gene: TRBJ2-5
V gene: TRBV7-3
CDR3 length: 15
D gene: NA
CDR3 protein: CASSLSGRGSETQYF